This T cell receptor (beta chain) was recorded in a study of blood T cell repertoires in COVID-19. Profiling relied on immunoSEQ multiplex PCR, and the TCRdb table lists in-frame clones only, not all of them. The repertoire has around 200,000 clones, around 80% of them found once; the top ten carry around 7%. Unmatched junction bases numbered 7, after V lost 10 bases and J lost 6 bases. CDR3 length equals 13 residues. Germline values: CDR1 WSHSY, CDR2 SAAADI. The sample consisted of peripheral blood. This clonotype originated in a human donor in a cohort sampled during active COVID-19. The V and J genes are TRBV10-2 and TRBJ1-5; TRBD1 agrees at 9 bases. Here the CDR3 reads CATGDREGQPQHF. The DNA for the CDR3 is TGCGCCACCGGGGACAGGGAAGGTCAGCCCCAGCATTTT.